This T cell receptor (beta chain) emerged from a study of T cells in Graves' hyperthyroidism and ophthalmopathy. The CDR3 length is 15 residues. Germline-derived CDR1 and CDR2 are MNHNS and SASEGT. J lost 5 bases, V lost 3 bases, and 8 bases had no gene match. Patients aged 18 to 65 had newly diagnosed hyperthyroidism of under 2 months' duration. Pregnant or lactating patients were excluded, as were those with uncontrolled infection or other autoimmune disease. The PBMCs were sourced from fresh peripheral blood (approximately 9.6 ml). Amplified regions were TCR beta CDR3 sequences from RNA transcripts. With the HTBI primer set, the TCR CDR3 went through a first round of RT-PCR. TCRdb independently ran MiXCR on the multiplex PCR reads; one entry per CDR3 protein. The sample lists about 400,000 distinct CDR3 sequences, roughly an eighth occurring once. Many counts were recorded for this clonotype.

The V and J genes are TRBV6-1 and TRBJ2-5; 8 nucleotides match TRBD2. Sequenced sample: blood. The TCR originated in a young woman with Graves' hyperthyroidism. CDR3 bases: TGTGCCAGCAGTGATTCTAGCGGGTTAGGGGAGACCCAGTACTTC. Protein sequence: CASSDSSGLGETQYF.